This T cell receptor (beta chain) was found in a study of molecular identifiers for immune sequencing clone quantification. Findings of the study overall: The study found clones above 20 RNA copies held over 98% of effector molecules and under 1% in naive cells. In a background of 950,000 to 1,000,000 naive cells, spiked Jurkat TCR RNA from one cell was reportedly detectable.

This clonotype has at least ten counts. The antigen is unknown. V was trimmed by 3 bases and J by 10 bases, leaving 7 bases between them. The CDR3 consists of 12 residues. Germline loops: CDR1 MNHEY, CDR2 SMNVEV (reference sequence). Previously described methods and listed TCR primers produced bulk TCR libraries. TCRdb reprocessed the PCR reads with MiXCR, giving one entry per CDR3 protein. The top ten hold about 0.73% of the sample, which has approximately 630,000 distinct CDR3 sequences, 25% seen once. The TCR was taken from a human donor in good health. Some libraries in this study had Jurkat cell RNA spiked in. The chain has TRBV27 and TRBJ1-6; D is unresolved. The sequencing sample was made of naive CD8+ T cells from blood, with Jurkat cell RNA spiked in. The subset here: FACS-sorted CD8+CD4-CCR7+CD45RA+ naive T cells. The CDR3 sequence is CASSFPGSPLHF. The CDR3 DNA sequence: TGTGCCAGCAGTTTCCCCGGCTCACCCCTCCACTTT.